The sequence of this T cell receptor (beta chain) was determined in a study of blood T cell repertoires in COVID-19. On the study more broadly: In each case, the material was cDNA or gDNA derived from T cells, B-cell-depleted T cells, or PBMCs.

V lost 0 bases and J lost 6, with 23 bases in between. The CDR3 covers 18 residues. Germline lookup yields CDR1 LGHNA and CDR2 YSLEER. Original methodology: Counts of nucleated cells, estimated from reference gene primer amplification, were obtained. Clones were sequenced by immunoSEQ multiplex PCR, and TCRdb holds only the in-frame ones, with some missing. That table supplies the V and J calls and clone size; D and trimming were determined from the DNA. Of about 42,000 clones listed, under 90% are singletons. V and J are TRBV4-3 and TRBJ1-2, with D perhaps matching TRBD1 (5 bases). Sample: peripheral blood. This receptor was identified in a human donor in a cohort sampled during active COVID-19. The CDR3 region has the DNA TGCGCCAGCAGCCAAGATCTATCGGTCGAGATCTTGGACAATGGCTACACCTTC. Translating it yields CASSQDLSVEILDNGYTF.